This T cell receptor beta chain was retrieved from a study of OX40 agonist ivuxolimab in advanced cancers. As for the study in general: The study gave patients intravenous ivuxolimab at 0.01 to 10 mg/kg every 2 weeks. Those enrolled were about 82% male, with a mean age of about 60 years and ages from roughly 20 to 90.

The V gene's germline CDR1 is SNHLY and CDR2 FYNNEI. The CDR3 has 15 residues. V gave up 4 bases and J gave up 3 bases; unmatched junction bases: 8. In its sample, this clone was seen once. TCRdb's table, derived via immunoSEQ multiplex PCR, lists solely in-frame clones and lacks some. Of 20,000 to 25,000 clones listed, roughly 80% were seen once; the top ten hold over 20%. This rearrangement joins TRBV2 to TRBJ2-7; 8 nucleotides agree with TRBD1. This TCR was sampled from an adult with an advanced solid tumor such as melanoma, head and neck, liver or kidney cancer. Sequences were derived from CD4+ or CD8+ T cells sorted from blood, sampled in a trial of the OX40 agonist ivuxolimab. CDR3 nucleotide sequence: TGTGCCAGCAGTGGGAGGGGACAGGTCGACTACGAGCAGTACTTC. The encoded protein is CASSGRGQVDYEQYF.